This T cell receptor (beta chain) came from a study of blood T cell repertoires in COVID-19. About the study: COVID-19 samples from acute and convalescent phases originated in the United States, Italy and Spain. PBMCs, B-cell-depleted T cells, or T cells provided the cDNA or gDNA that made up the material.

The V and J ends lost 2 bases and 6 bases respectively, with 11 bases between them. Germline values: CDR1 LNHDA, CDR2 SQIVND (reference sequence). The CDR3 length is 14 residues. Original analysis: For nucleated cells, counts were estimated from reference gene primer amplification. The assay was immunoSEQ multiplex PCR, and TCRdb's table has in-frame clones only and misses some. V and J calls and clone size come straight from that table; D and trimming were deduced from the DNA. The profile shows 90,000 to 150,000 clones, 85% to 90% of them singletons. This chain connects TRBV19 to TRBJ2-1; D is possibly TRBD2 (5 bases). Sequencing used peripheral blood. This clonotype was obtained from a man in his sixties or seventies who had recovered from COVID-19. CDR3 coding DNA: TGTGCCAGTAGTATATCAGGACTCTCCAATGAGCAGTTCTTC. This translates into CASSISGLSNEQFF.